The subject of this entry is one TCR beta chain. This CDR3 comprises 14 residues. Germline CDR1 reads SGHRS; CDR2 reads YFSETQ. V dropped 6 bases and J dropped 1 base, with 13 bases sitting between them. Repertoires were generated with immunoSEQ multiplex PCR, while TCRdb's copy carries only in-frame clones and drops some. The repertoire consists of roughly 170,000 clones, with less than 90% occurring once and the leading ten covering more than 20%. This sample is part of a study of blood T cell repertoires in COVID-19. Overall study: In each case, the material was cDNA or gDNA derived from T cells, B-cell-depleted T cells, or PBMCs.

This chain joins TRBV5-1 and TRBJ2-5; D is possibly TRBD2 (5 bases). The receptor comes from a man in his 70s with active or convalescent COVID-19. Sequenced: peripheral blood. The CDR3 sequence is CASTPGTTQETQYF. CDR3 sequence (DNA): TGCGCCAGCACCCCGGGAACAACCCAAGAGACCCAGTACTTC.